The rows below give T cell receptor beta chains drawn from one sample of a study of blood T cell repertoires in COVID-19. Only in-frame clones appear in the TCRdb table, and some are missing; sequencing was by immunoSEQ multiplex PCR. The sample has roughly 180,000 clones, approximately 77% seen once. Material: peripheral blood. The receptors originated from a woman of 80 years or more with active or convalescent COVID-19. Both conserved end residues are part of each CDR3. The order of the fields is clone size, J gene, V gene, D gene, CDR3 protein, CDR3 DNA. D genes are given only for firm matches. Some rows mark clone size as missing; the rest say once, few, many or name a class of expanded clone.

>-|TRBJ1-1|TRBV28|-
CASNEQGGGTEAFF
TGTGCCAGCAACGAACAGGGAGGGGGCACTGAAGCTTTCTTT
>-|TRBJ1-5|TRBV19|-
CASSLGRNQPQHF
TGTGCCAGTAGTCTAGGGAGGAATCAGCCCCAGCATTTT
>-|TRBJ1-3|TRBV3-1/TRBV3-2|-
CASSQADPLRNTIYF
TGTGCCAGCAGCCAGGCCGATCCCCTTCGAAACACCATATATTTT
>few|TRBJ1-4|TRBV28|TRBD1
CASSKQGIGEKLFF
TGTGCCAGCAGTAAACAGGGGATAGGTGAAAAACTGTTTTTT
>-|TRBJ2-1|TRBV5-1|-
CASSLPRGVHNEQFF
TGCGCCAGCAGCCTCCCTCGCGGGGTCCACAATGAGCAGTTCTTC
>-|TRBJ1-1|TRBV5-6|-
CASSTIQGYTEAFF
TGTGCCAGCAGCACGATACAGGGTTACACTGAAGCTTTCTTT
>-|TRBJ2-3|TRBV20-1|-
CSAKRTDTQYF
TGCAGTGCCAAACGGACAGATACGCAGTATTTT
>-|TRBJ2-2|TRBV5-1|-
CASRSGTLNTGELFF
TGCGCCAGCAGATCCGGGACACTTAACACCGGGGAGCTGTTTTTT
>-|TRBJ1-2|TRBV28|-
CASSFLGAAANYGYTF
TGTGCCAGCAGTTTCCTTGGGGCAGCCGCTAACTATGGCTACACCTTC
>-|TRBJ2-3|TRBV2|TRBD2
CASSQLAGGMGDTQYF
TGTGCCAGCAGCCAACTAGCGGGAGGGATGGGGGATACGCAGTATTTT
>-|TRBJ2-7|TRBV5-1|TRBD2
CASSGGLGSSYEQYF
TGCGCCAGCAGCGGGGGACTAGGAAGCTCCTACGAGCAGTACTTC
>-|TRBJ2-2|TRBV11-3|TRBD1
CASSPSTGAAGELFF
TGTGCCAGCAGCCCATCCACAGGGGCAGCCGGGGAGCTGTTTTTT
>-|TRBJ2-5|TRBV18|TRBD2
CASSPPGLAAQTQYF
TGTGCCAGCTCACCGCCGGGACTAGCGGCGCAGACCCAGTACTTC
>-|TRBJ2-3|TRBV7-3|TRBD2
CASSPYPSLAGGSDTQYF
TGTGCCAGCAGCCCATACCCCTCTCTAGCGGGAGGGTCAGATACGCAGTATTTT
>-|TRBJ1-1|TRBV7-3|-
CASSYRPNTEAFF
TGTGCCAGCAGCTACAGACCGAACACTGAAGCTTTCTTT
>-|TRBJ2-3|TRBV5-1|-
CASSLGLDTDTQYF
TGCGCCAGCAGCTTGGGACTAGATACAGATACGCAGTATTTT
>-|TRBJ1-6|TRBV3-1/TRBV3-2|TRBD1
CASSQDTGGNSPLHF
TGTGCCAGCAGCCAAGATACAGGGGGCAATTCACCCCTCCACTTT
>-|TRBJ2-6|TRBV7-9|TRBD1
CASSSDRESSGANVLTF
TGTGCCAGCAGCTCCGACAGGGAAAGCTCTGGGGCCAACGTCCTGACTTTC
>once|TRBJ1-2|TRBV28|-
CASSLAGIGGYTF
TGTGCCAGCAGTTTGGCAGGAATTGGTGGCTACACCTTC
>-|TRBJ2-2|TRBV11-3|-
CASRGIGDTGELFF
TGTGCCAGCAGGGGGATAGGGGACACCGGGGAGCTGTTTTTT
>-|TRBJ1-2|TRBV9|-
CASSVAEGGLGGYTF
TGTGCCAGCAGCGTAGCTGAGGGAGGGTTAGGAGGCTACACCTTC
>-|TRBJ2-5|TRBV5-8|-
CASSPRGVEETQYF
TGTGCCAGCAGCCCACGCGGGGTCGAAGAGACCCAGTACTTC
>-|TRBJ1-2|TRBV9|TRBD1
CASSEGIGTGAYGYTF
TGTGCCAGCAGCGAAGGAATAGGCACAGGGGCCTATGGCTACACCTTC
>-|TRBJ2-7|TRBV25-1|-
CASSEYVWEQGDEQYF
TGTGCCAGCAGTGAATATGTGTGGGAACAGGGCGACGAGCAGTACTTC
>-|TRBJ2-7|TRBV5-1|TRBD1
CASSPGTGGAGSYEQYF
TGCGCCAGCAGCCCCGGGACAGGGGGCGCAGGATCCTACGAGCAGTACTTC
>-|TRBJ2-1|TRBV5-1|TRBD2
CASSSGLAGGGVYEQFF
TGCGCCAGCAGCAGCGGACTAGCGGGAGGTGGTGTCTATGAGCAGTTCTTC
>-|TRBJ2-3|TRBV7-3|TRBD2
CASSLIRTSGSSDTQYF
TGTGCCAGCAGCTTAATTCGGACTAGCGGGAGTAGCGATACGCAGTATTTT
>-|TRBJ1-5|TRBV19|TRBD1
CASQDRALVQPQHF
TGTGCCAGCCAAGACAGGGCCCTCGTTCAGCCCCAGCATTTT
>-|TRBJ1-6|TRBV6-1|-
CASSGPAGTDNSPLHF
TGTGCCAGCAGTGGCCCCGCCGGGACTGATAATTCACCCCTCCACTTT
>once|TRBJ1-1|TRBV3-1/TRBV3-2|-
CASSQGGEGAEAFF
TGTGCCAGCAGCCAAGGAGGGGAGGGGGCTGAAGCTTTCTTT
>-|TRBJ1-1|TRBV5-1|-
CASSPGGQTEAFF
TGCGCCAGCAGCCCGGGGGGACAAACTGAAGCTTTCTTT
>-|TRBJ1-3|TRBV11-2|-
CASSIRQGNTIYF
TGTGCCAGCAGCATCCGACAAGGAAACACCATATATTTT
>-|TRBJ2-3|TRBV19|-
CASTPVYPPSTDTQYF
TGTGCCAGTACCCCCGTCTACCCCCCTAGCACAGATACGCAGTATTTT
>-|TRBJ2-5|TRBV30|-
CAWSTGLQETQYF
TGTGCCTGGAGTACGGGACTTCAAGAGACCCAGTACTTC
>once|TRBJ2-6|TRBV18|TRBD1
CASDPGQGVSGANVLTF
TGTGCCAGTGACCCGGGACAGGGTGTCTCTGGGGCCAACGTCCTGACTTTC
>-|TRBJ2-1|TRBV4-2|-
CASSQATGSSYNEQFF
TGTGCCAGCAGCCAAGCAACTGGGAGCTCCTACAATGAGCAGTTCTTC
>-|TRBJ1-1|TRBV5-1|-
CASSMTALNTEAFF
TGCGCCAGCAGCATGACAGCGCTGAACACTGAAGCTTTCTTT
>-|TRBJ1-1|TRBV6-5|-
CASSFRDTGWNTEAFF
TGTGCCAGCAGTTTCCGGGACACCGGATGGAACACTGAAGCTTTCTTT
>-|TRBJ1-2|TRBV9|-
CASSVDDRSNYGYTF
TGTGCCAGCAGCGTGGACGACAGGTCTAACTATGGCTACACCTTC
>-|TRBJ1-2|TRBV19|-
CATTMFDGHRYTF
TGTGCCACCACTATGTTCGACGGACACCGCTACACCTTC
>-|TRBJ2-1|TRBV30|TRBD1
CAWSATGGWWNEQFF
TGTGCCTGGAGCGCAACAGGGGGCTGGTGGAATGAGCAGTTCTTC
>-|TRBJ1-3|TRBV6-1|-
CASSEGSGLSGNTIYF
TGTGCCAGCAGTGAAGGTTCAGGTCTCTCTGGAAACACCATATATTTT
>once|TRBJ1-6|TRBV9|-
CASSVAAGPLHF
TGTGCCAGCAGCGTAGCAGCCGGGCCCCTCCACTTT
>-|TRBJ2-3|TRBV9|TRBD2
CASSVRGEWGTDTQYF
TGTGCCAGCAGCGTTCGGGGGGAGTGGGGCACAGATACGCAGTATTTT
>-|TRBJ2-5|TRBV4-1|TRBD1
CASSHQGVQETQYF
TGCGCCAGCAGCCACCAGGGGGTCCAAGAGACCCAGTACTTC